This T cell receptor (beta chain) was retrieved from a study of cytomegalovirus exposure and HLA in healthy donors. This clone was seen a few times. The antigen is unknown. The CDR3 totals 14 residues. The germline V gene encodes CDR1 SGDLS and CDR2 YYNGEE. Deletions cut 0 bases from V and 9 bases from J, with 12 bases between. Donors sampled were nominally healthy, though unrecorded immune exposures were likely. Findings of the study overall: Sequencing likely produced, as an artifact, a cluster of highly shared sequence variants. In vitro, a few CMV-associated chains proved specific for CMV antigens. When presence/absence was analysed, sequencing depth was taken to be roughly uniform across donors.

The PCR made use of 60 Vbeta and 13 Jbeta primers. The protocol was immunoSEQ multiplex PCR, while the TCRdb copy is restricted to in-frame clones and leaves out a portion. This sample carries some 170,000 clones, roughly 79% of them seen once, and the ten largest clones take 4.9%. The specimen was PBMCs. The sequence was obtained from a woman in her late teens or twenties in good health and CMV-seropositive. V usage is TRBV9 and J usage is TRBJ2-2, with D unclear. The CDR3 coding sequence is TGTGCCAGCAGCGTAGCTTCCAGTCCCTGGGAGCTGTTTTTT. Its protein is CASSVASSPWELFF.